This T cell receptor (beta chain) comes out of a study of breast tumors, draining lymph nodes, adjacent tissues. The study's findings and limits: Luminal-like breast cancer showed significantly greater tumor-nontumor repertoire similarity than basal-like breast cancer did.

Ten or more counts support this clonotype. The antigen is not known. The lymph nodes were axillary draining lymph nodes from breast cancer patients. TCRdb itself ran the multiplex PCR reads through MiXCR, one entry per CDR3 protein. The sample includes about 140,000 distinct CDR3 sequences, about 30% seen only once; the top ten take roughly 2.3%. The CDR3 is made up of 14 amino acids. Germline assignment: CDR1 SGHTA and CDR2 FQGNSA. The junction had 0 bases not matched to a gene; V was cut back by 1 base and J by 4 bases. J is TRBJ2-2 and V is TRBV7-2, with 7 bases that match TRBD2. This TCR was recovered from a female donor with breast cancer. Some clones in this sample may be carry-over from other donors' samples. The source material was axillary lymph node tissue. The CDR3 reads CASSLGEGTGELFF. Here the CDR3 DNA reads TGTGCCAGCAGCTTAGGGGAGGGCACCGGGGAGCTGTTTTTT.